This TCR beta chain was captured in a study of technical replicates of blood from several donors. Only in-frame clones appear in the TCRdb table, and some are missing; sequencing was by immunoSEQ multiplex PCR. The profile shows approximately 88,000 clones, just under 95% of them singletons. Germline CDR1 and CDR2: MRHNA and SNTAGT. This CDR3 has 14 amino acids. The V gene lost 6 bases and the J gene lost 5 bases, with 14 bases spanning the gap. This chain uses TRBV6-4 with TRBJ2-1, with D maybe TRBD2 (6 bases). Sample: T cells isolated from PBMCs. The clonotype comes from a human donor in good health. The CDR3 is CASSQRAGNNEQFF. CDR3 DNA sequence: TGTGCCAGCAGCCAACGGGCGGGGAACAATGAGCAGTTCTTC.